These 24 T cell receptor beta chains originate from one sample sequenced in a study of beta chain features in type 1 diabetes. Reverse transcribing all isolated RNA meant expressed TCRB transcripts were sequenced. Using immunoSEQ multiplex PCR, the repertoire was profiled, and TCRdb retains in-frame clones only, with some absent. The data hold over 200,000 clones, with about 11% observed a single time. Their recognized antigens are unknown. Study results and caveats: Moderate yet significant TCRB CDR3 shortening was seen in Type 1 diabetes patients in all four CD4+ subsets.

Sequenced: naive CD4+ T cells from blood. These receptor sequences come from a young man with type 1 diabetes.

Here the CDR3 reads CASSVEGGLQPQHF. In DNA form, the CDR3 reads TGTGCCAGCAGCGTAGAGGGGGGGCTTCAGCCCCAGCATTTT. The genes are TRBV9 and TRBJ1-5; perhaps TRBD1 as D (6 bases). CDR1 and CDR2 from the germline V gene are SGDLS and YYNGEE. The CDR3 contains 14 residues. Trimming shortened V by 0 bases and J by 6 bases, and 10 bases separated the two germline ends. Looking up the rest from reference TRBV9 and TRBJ1-5 gives the full variable domain: DSGVTQTPKHLITATGQRVTLRCSPRSGDLSVYWYQQSLDQGLQFLIQYYNGEERAKGNILERFSAQQFPDLHSELNLSSLELGDSALYFCASSVEGGLQPQHFGDGTRLSIL.

This chain links TRBV7-2 with TRBJ1-5, with D hard to call. The CDR3 is 13 residues long. Trimming stripped 0 bases from V and 9 bases from J, with 9 bases between. The V gene's germline CDR1 is SGHTA and CDR2 FQGNSA. The CDR3 DNA follows: TGTGCCAGCAGCTTAGCGTTTGAAGCGCCCCAGCATTTT. Translating gives CASSLAFEAPQHF.

This clone was observed a few times. The rearrangement links TRBV18 to TRBJ1-2; no clear D. This CDR3 region has 12 residues. Germline V gene sequence: CDR1 KGHSH, CDR2 LQKENI. The germline V and J ends were trimmed by 1 base and 6 bases, with 6 bases remaining between them. The CDR3 is CASSPREDGYTF. DNA for the CDR3: TGTGCCAGCTCACCACGCGAAGATGGCTACACCTTC.

The chain is built from TRBV2 and TRBJ2-1; D might be TRBD2 (6 bases). This CDR3 has 13 residues. V lost 1 base and J 10 bases, leaving 11 bases between the germline ends. Germline values: CDR1 SNHLY, CDR2 FYNNEI. CDR3 nucleotide sequence: TGTGCCAGCAGTGAAGAGGAGGGGACGGAGCAGTTCTTC. It yields the protein CASSEEEGTEQFF. The full variable domain, its missing parts supplied by reference TRBV2 and TRBJ2-1, is EPEVTQTPSHQVTQMGQEVILRCVPISNHLYFYWYRQILGQKVEFLVSFYNNEISEKSEIFDDQFSVERPDGSNFTLKIRSTKLEDSAMYFCASSEEEGTEQFFGPGTRLTVL.

This clone was seen only a few times. This chain uses TRBV7-2 with TRBJ2-3; D possibly corresponds to TRBD2 (5 bases). This CDR3 is built from 14 residues. V lost 1 base, J lost 4 bases, and 9 bases lay in between. Germline-derived CDR1 and CDR2 are SGHTA and FQGNSA. The CDR3 loop reads CASSLVSSPDTQYF. The CDR3 DNA follows: TGTGCCAGCAGCTTAGTGTCTAGCCCAGATACGCAGTATTTT.

V is TRBV4-2 and J is TRBJ1-6, with TRBD1 matching 10 bases. The germline V gene encodes CDR1 LGHNA and CDR2 YNFKEQ. V gave up 5 bases and J gave up 6 bases; unmatched junction bases: 4. This CDR3 comprises 15 residues. The CDR3 reads CASSSWTGGNSPLHF. The CDR3 DNA is TGTGCCAGCAGCTCTTGGACAGGGGGTAATTCACCCCTCCACTTT.

The chain couples TRBV30 to TRBJ1-6; D uncertain. This CDR3 region has 12 residues. CDR1 is GTSNPN and CDR2 is SVGIG in the germline V gene (reference sequence). V was pared by 4 bases and J by 4 bases, with 5 bases between. In DNA form, the CDR3 reads TGTGCCTGGAACAGTTATAATTCACCCCTCCACTTT. Its translation: CAWNSYNSPLHF.

This clone occurred a few times. The chain uses TRBV4-3 and TRBJ1-5; D not certain. Trimming took off 2 bases at V and 0 bases at J, with 11 bases between the two ends. From germline, CDR1 is LGHNA and CDR2 YSLEER. The CDR3 covers 16 residues. The CDR3 DNA is TGCGCCAGCAGCCAAAGGCCACCGGGTAGCAATCAGCCCCAGCATTTT. Translation gives CASSQRPPGSNQPQHF.

This chain links TRBV11-2 with TRBJ1-2; possibly TRBD1 for D (5 bases). The ends were cut back, 6 bases at V and 5 bases at J, with 16 bases in the middle. Germline values: CDR1 SGHAT, CDR2 FQNNGV. This CDR3 has 14 residues. Here the CDR3 reads CASSPGTGGYGYTF. CDR3 DNA sequence: TGTGCCAGCAGTCCCGGGACGGGGGGTTATGGCTACACCTTC.

This clone was seen at least ten times. CDR3 bases: TGCAGCGCGAATTACAAGTACAATGAGCAGTTCTTC. This encodes CSANYKYNEQFF. This chain links TRBV29-1 with TRBJ2-1; no clear D. CDR3 length: 12 amino acids. Trimming left V 7 bases short and J 4 bases short, with 11 bases between. Per the germline V gene, CDR1 is SQVTM and CDR2 is ANQGSEA.

The chain links TRBV5-1 to TRBJ2-7; 9 bases match TRBD1. The CDR3 consists of 17 residues. V was pared by 4 bases and J by 1 base, with 12 bases of the junction left unmatched. The germline CDR1 and CDR2 sequences are SGHRS and YFSETQ. CDR3 protein: CASSRSIPGQGSYEQYF. The DNA of the CDR3 is TGCGCCAGCAGCCGATCCATTCCGGGACAGGGTTCCTACGAGCAGTACTTC.

A few counts support this clone. The V and J genes are TRBV9 and TRBJ2-5; D perhaps matches TRBD2 (7 bases). Germline CDR1 is SGDLS and CDR2 is YYNGEE. V lost 3 bases and J lost 3, with 12 bases in between. The CDR3 extends over 14 amino acids. The DNA of the CDR3 is TGTGCCAGCAGCGGGGGGCTAGCGGAAGAGACCCAGTACTTC. Translation: CASSGGLAEETQYF. The full variable domain, rest sourced from reference TRBV9 and TRBJ2-5, is DSGVTQTPKHLITATGQRVTLRCSPRSGDLSVYWYQQSLDQGLQFLIQYYNGEERAKGNILERFSAQQFPDLHSELNLSSLELGDSALYFCASSGGLAEETQYFGPGTRLLVL.

This clone came up a few times. The chain joins TRBV4-2 to TRBJ2-2; 7 bases are shared with TRBD1. The V gene's germline CDR1 is LGHNA and CDR2 YNFKEQ. The CDR3 has 16 residues. Trimming cost V 1 base and J 6 bases; bases outside gene matches: 8. The CDR3 DNA follows: TGTGCCAGCAGCCAAGTAACCAGGGGGTACGCCGGGGAGCTGTTTTTT. It codes for CASSQVTRGYAGELFF.

This clone was seen a handful of times. This chain joins TRBV4-3 and TRBJ1-1; D is unresolved. Germline V gene lookup returns CDR1 LGHNA and CDR2 YSLEER. Trimming pared 1 base from V and 4 bases from J, leaving 7 bases between. CDR3 size: 13 residues. CDR3 in amino acids: CASSQGEITEAFF. CDR3 bases: TGCGCCAGCAGCCAAGGCGAGATCACTGAAGCTTTCTTT.

The rearrangement uses TRBV5-4 and TRBJ1-5; 7 positions agree with TRBD1. V lost 2 bases to trimming and J lost 5 bases; unmatched junction nucleotides: 1. The CDR3 runs to 13 residues. Germline V gives CDR1 SGHNT, CDR2 YYREEE (reference sequence). CDR3 residues: CASSLGGDQPQHF. Written as DNA, the CDR3 is TGTGCCAGCAGCTTAGGGGGCGATCAGCCCCAGCATTTT.

The chain is built from TRBV28 and TRBJ1-2; D is ambiguous. This CDR3 comprises 12 residues. Germline V gene lookup returns CDR1 MDHEN and CDR2 SYDVKM. V shed 5 bases and J shed 6 bases, with 10 bases lying between them. The CDR3 DNA is TGTGCCAGCAGTCTAAGGACTAATGGCTACACCTTC. It is translated as CASSLRTNGYTF.

The sample holds a few counts of this clone. The chain links TRBV5-4 to TRBJ1-2; a possible D gene is TRBD1 (5 bases). Germline assignment: CDR1 SGHNT and CDR2 YYREEE (reference sequence). V lost 2 bases, J lost 7 bases, and 21 bases lay in between. There are 16 residues in the CDR3. DNA of the CDR3: TGTGCCAGCAGCTTTGGTCTGGGGGGAGCGGTTACTGGCTACACCTTC. Translated: CASSFGLGGAVTGYTF.

The chain joins TRBV5-1 to TRBJ2-7, with D possibly TRBD1 on 6 matching bases. Germline V gives CDR1 SGHRS, CDR2 YFSETQ. V dropped 4 bases and J dropped 5 bases, with 10 bases sitting between them. The CDR3 consists of 12 residues. The CDR3 sequence: CASSHTGNEQYF. In DNA form, the CDR3 reads TGCGCCAGCAGCCATACAGGGAACGAGCAGTACTTC.

The V gene is TRBV11-2, the J gene TRBJ2-7; D might be TRBD1 (5 bases). The CDR3 spans 14 residues. Trimming cost V 4 bases and J 2 bases, with 12 bases left between them. Germline CDR1 reads SGHAT; CDR2 reads FQNNGV. CDR3 coding DNA: TGTGCCAGCAGCTCGTGGCAGGGCGCCTACGAGCAGTACTTC. As protein: CASSSWQGAYEQYF.

This chain joins TRBV4-1 and TRBJ1-1; D not certain. The CDR3 has 13 amino acids. Germline V gives CDR1 MGHRA, CDR2 YSYEKL. Trimming took off 5 bases at V and 1 base at J, with 8 bases between the two ends. DNA of the CDR3: TGCGCCAGCAGCTCCCCAGGGAACACTGAAGCTTTCTTT. Amino acid sequence: CASSSPGNTEAFF.

Concerning this clone: The sample holds other DNA sequences that translate to the same CDR3. The chain carries TRBV30 and TRBJ1-5, with TRBD1 matching 7 bases. J gave up 5 bases and V 1 base, and 2 bases lay outside the gene matches. This CDR3 region has 13 residues. Per germline, CDR1 GTSNPN and CDR2 SVGIG (reference sequence). The DNA of the CDR3 is TGTGCCTGGAGTGGGCAGGGGGATCAGCCCCAGCATTTT. This translates into CAWSGQGDQPQHF.

This clone was detected a few times. The same CDR3 can be traced to other DNA sequences in this sample. This chain links TRBV30 with TRBJ2-5, with a possible D match to TRBD1 (7 bases). The CDR3 length is 11 residues. Trimming cost V 4 bases and J 5 bases, with 8 bases left between them. The germline V gene has CDR1 GTSNPN and CDR2 SVGIG (reference sequence). As DNA, the CDR3 is TGTGCCTGGACAGGGGGGGAGACCCAGTACTTC. Translating it yields CAWTGGETQYF.

The V and J genes are TRBV28 and TRBJ2-7; 10 nucleotides agree with TRBD2. CDR1 is MDHEN, CDR2 SYDVKM, per germline. This CDR3 has 16 amino acids. V shed 2 bases and J 7 bases; nucleotides not matched to a gene: 11. CDR3 region: CASSLGGLAVTLEQYF. The CDR3 region has the DNA TGTGCCAGCAGTTTAGGAGGACTAGCGGTTACTTTGGAGCAGTACTTC.

The CDR3 loop is CASSLEQLNEKLFF. CDR3 bases: TGCGCCAGCAGCTTGGAACAGCTTAATGAAAAACTGTTTTTT. The chain is built from TRBV5-1 and TRBJ1-4, with unresolved D. The CDR3 has 14 amino acids. Germline V gene sequence: CDR1 SGHRS, CDR2 YFSETQ. Trimming stripped 0 bases from V and 4 bases from J, with 7 bases between.